This entry lists 25 T cell receptor beta chains sequenced from one sample in a study of blood T cell repertoires in COVID-19. The repertoire was sequenced with immunoSEQ multiplex PCR; TCRdb's copy has only in-frame clones and lacks some. In the table there are approximately 210,000 clones, around 84% of which are singletons. Sequencing was carried out using peripheral blood. Receptor source: a woman aged 80 or older with COVID-19, enrolled during active disease.

The chain is built from TRBV19 and TRBJ2-2; the D is unclear. CDR1 LNHDA and CDR2 SQIVND come from the germline V gene (reference sequence). Deletions cut 2 bases from V and 4 bases from J, with 11 bases between. The CDR3 spans 15 residues. CDR3: CASSIRVSATGELFF. The CDR3 bases are TGTGCCAGTAGTATACGGGTTTCAGCCACCGGGGAGCTGTTTTTT.

The V and J genes are TRBV18 and TRBJ1-1; weak D call: TRBD1 (5 bases). Germline lookup yields CDR1 KGHSH and CDR2 LQKENI. The CDR3 contains 15 residues. V lost 3 bases and J lost 4, with 15 bases in between. DNA of the CDR3: TGTGCCAGCTCACCGGGGGAGGTCCCCAGCACTGAAGCTTTCTTT. Translation: CASSPGEVPSTEAFF.

V is TRBV7-2 and J is TRBJ1-2; 10 nucleotides line up with TRBD1. The CDR3 loop spans 17 amino acids. The V gene's germline CDR1 is SGHTA and CDR2 FQGNSA. V was pared by 4 bases and J by 6 bases, with 14 bases of the junction left unmatched. CDR3 amino acids: CASSWTGGTIGSDGYTF. The DNA for the CDR3 is TGTGCCAGCAGCTGGACAGGGGGAACCATCGGGAGCGATGGCTACACCTTC.

The chain couples TRBV28 to TRBJ1-5; D is possibly TRBD1 (5 bases). The germline V and J ends were trimmed by 1 base and 9 bases, with 10 bases remaining between them. This CDR3 contains 13 residues. Germline-derived CDR1 and CDR2 are MDHEN and SYDVKM. The CDR3 sequence: CASSLSGPGPQHF. Written as DNA, the CDR3 is TGTGCCAGCAGTTTATCAGGGCCGGGGCCCCAGCATTTT. The whole variable domain, filled in from reference TRBV28 and TRBJ1-5, reads DVKVTQSSRYLVKRTGEKVFLECVQDMDHENMFWYRQDPGLGLRLIYFSYDVKMKEKGDIPEGYSVSREKKERFSLILESASTNQTSMYLCASSLSGPGPQHFGDGTRLSIL.

The chain joins TRBV10-3 to TRBJ1-4; 9 nucleotides line up with TRBD1. V lost 5 bases and J lost 8; bases outside the gene matches: 6. The CDR3 consists of 14 residues. Germline assignment: CDR1 ENHRY and CDR2 SYGVKD. The CDR3 bases are TGTGCCATCAGTCCCGGGACAGGGAGGGAAAAACTGTTTTTT. It translates to CAISPGTGREKLFF.

The chain employs TRBV9 and TRBJ1-1; no firm D call. CDR3 length: 14 amino acids. CDR1 SGDLS and CDR2 YYNGEE come from the germline V gene. V was clipped by 4 bases and J by 1 base, with 11 bases between them. The chain's CDR3 is CASSSSLKNTEAFF. The CDR3 nucleotides read TGTGCCAGCAGCTCTAGCCTTAAGAACACTGAAGCTTTCTTT.

Remarks on this clone: Other DNA sequences in this specimen translate into the identical CDR3. The chain combines TRBV18 with TRBJ2-7; possible D gene TRBD1, 6 bases. Germline CDR1 reads KGHSH; CDR2 reads LQKENI. The CDR3 runs to 14 residues. Trimming removed 4 bases at V and 2 bases at J, with 12 bases between. The CDR3 region is CASSQTTGPYEQYF. The CDR3 bases are TGTGCCAGCTCACAGACGACAGGCCCCTACGAGCAGTACTTC.

The chain uses TRBV28 and TRBJ1-5, with D unclear. The germline V gene has CDR1 MDHEN and CDR2 SYDVKM. Trimming stripped 8 bases from V and 0 bases from J, with 8 bases between. The CDR3 has 13 residues. This CDR3 reads CASGQYSNQPQHF. The CDR3 DNA is TGTGCCAGCGGGCAGTATAGCAATCAGCCCCAGCATTTT.

The genes are TRBV27 and TRBJ2-3; TRBD2 agrees at 7 bases. The V gene's germline CDR1 is MNHEY and CDR2 SMNVEV (reference sequence). Trimming cost V 7 bases and J 4 bases; bases outside gene matches: 20. The CDR3 sequence is 18 residues long. CDR3 coding DNA: TGTGCCAGCACCCTGAGGGTGCGGGGGTCCGCCCGCGCAGATACGCAGTATTTT. It specifies CASTLRVRGSARADTQYF.

The CDR3 is CASSLQKDREAFF. The CDR3 DNA reads TGTGCCAGCAGTCTGCAGAAAGACAGGGAAGCTTTCTTT. The J gene is TRBJ1-1, the V gene TRBV6-5; TRBD1 is a possible D gene (6 bases). This CDR3 contains 13 residues. Germline V gives CDR1 MNHEY, CDR2 SVGAGI. The V gene lost 5 bases and the J gene lost 8 bases, with 15 bases spanning the gap.

This sequence joins TRBV16 and TRBJ1-1; 7 bases align to TRBD1. The V segment lost 0 bases and the J segment 4 bases; nucleotides outside the gene matches: 2. This CDR3 comprises 14 residues. Looked up from germline, CDR1 is KGHSY and CDR2 is FQNENV. This chain's CDR3 is CASSQSQGLTEAFF. As DNA, the CDR3 is TGTGCCAGCAGCCAATCACAGGGGCTCACTGAAGCTTTCTTT. The whole variable domain, filled in from reference TRBV16 and TRBJ1-1, reads GEEVAQTPKHLVRGEGQKAKLYCAPIKGHSYVFWYQQVLKNEFKFLISFQNENVFDETGMPKERFSAKCLPNSPCSLEIQATKLEDSAVYFCASSQSQGLTEAFFGQGTRLTVV.

This clone was counted once. This rearrangement joins TRBV28 to TRBJ2-7; 8 positions match TRBD1. The CDR3 contains 16 residues. Germline V CDR1 and CDR2: MDHEN, SYDVKM. V lost 3 bases to trimming and J lost 3 bases; unmatched junction nucleotides: 10. The CDR3 DNA reads as TGTGCCAGCAGTTTTCCCCAGGGGGCGGGGAACTACGAGCAGTACTTC. Protein: CASSFPQGAGNYEQYF.

This clone was detected only a few times. The V and J genes are TRBV10-3 and TRBJ1-2; D is possibly TRBD1 (6 bases). This CDR3 region has 15 residues. The V end was cut by 4 bases, the J end by 4 bases, with 16 bases between. Germline loops: CDR1 ENHRY, CDR2 SYGVKD. CDR3 bases: TGTGCCATCAGTGCCATAGACAGGAACCTCTATGGCTACACCTTC. This encodes CAISAIDRNLYGYTF.

V is TRBV3-1 (or the pseudogene TRBV3-2) and J is TRBJ2-7; 10 nucleotides match TRBD2. Germline-derived CDR1 and CDR2 are LGHDT and YNNKEL (reference sequence). CDR3 length: 13 amino acids. The V gene end was trimmed by 4 bases and the J gene end by 7 bases; junction bases not matched to a gene: 4. Here the CDR3 DNA reads TGTGCCAGCAGCCCGAGCGGGGGGGTGGAGCAGTACGTC. This encodes CASSPSGGVEQYV.

This clone has only one observation. The chain carries TRBV11-2 and TRBJ1-4; D remains unclear. Trimming cost V 0 bases and J 8 bases, with 16 bases left between them. The V gene's germline CDR1 is SGHAT and CDR2 FQNNGV. This CDR3 is 16 amino acids long. The CDR3 here is CASSLDIGPSGEKLFF. In nucleotides, the CDR3 is TGTGCCAGCAGCTTAGATATAGGGCCCTCGGGGGAAAAACTGTTTTTT.

The V call is TRBV7-2, the J call TRBJ1-2, with D unresolved. V lost 2 bases and J 5 bases, leaving 18 bases between the germline ends. CDR1 and CDR2 (germline): SGHTA, FQGNSA. CDR3 size: 16 residues. CDR3 loop: CASSLSGTNPIYGYTF. CDR3 sequence (DNA): TGTGCCAGCAGCTTAAGCGGTACGAATCCCATTTATGGCTACACCTTC. Complete variable domain (other parts from reference TRBV7-2 and TRBJ1-2): GAGVSQSPSNKVTEKGKDVELRCDPISGHTALYWYRQSLGQGLEFLIYFQGNSAPDKSGLPSDRFSAERTGGSVSTLTIQRTQQEDSAVYLCASSLSGTNPIYGYTFGSGTRLTVV.

The V and J genes are TRBV11-3 and TRBJ2-3; D may be TRBD2 (5 bases). Germline V gives CDR1 SGHNT, CDR2 YENEEA. Trimming took off 4 bases at V and 2 bases at J, with 16 bases between the two ends. This CDR3 has 16 amino acids. The CDR3 region is CASSSSTSPNTDTQYF. The CDR3 DNA reads as TGTGCCAGCAGCTCCTCCACTAGTCCCAACACAGATACGCAGTATTTT.

This chain joins TRBV5-5 and TRBJ1-6, with D maybe TRBD1 (6 bases). The germline CDR1 and CDR2 sequences are SGHKS and YYEKEE (reference sequence). Trimming cost V 3 bases and J 9 bases, with 22 bases left between them. The CDR3 contains 17 residues. The CDR3 DNA is TGTGCCAGCAGCTATCAAGGGGGGGCGGAGGTCACTTCACCCCTCCACTTT. The encoded protein is CASSYQGGAEVTSPLHF.

The gene calls are TRBV3-1 (or the pseudogene TRBV3-2) and TRBJ2-7; D remains unclear. The germline V gene encodes CDR1 LGHDT and CDR2 YNNKEL (reference sequence). V dropped 4 bases and J dropped 0 bases, with 4 bases sitting between them. The CDR3 runs to 12 residues. The CDR3 DNA is TGTGCCAGCAGCCCAAACTCCTACGAGCAGTACTTC. Translating gives CASSPNSYEQYF.

This chain connects TRBV4-2 to TRBJ2-3; tentative D call: TRBD1 (8 bases). V dropped 4 bases and J dropped 8 bases, with 16 bases sitting between them. CDR3 length equals 14 residues. Germline values: CDR1 LGHNA, CDR2 YNFKEQ. CDR3 sequence (DNA): TGTGCCAGCAGCCGAGAGACAGGGGAGGGTACGCAGTATTTT. It codes for CASSRETGEGTQYF.

V usage is TRBV10-3 and J usage is TRBJ1-1; D may be TRBD1 (6 bases). Germline CDR1 and CDR2: ENHRY and SYGVKD. The CDR3 spans 14 residues. Trimming pared 3 bases from V and 0 bases from J, leaving 8 bases between. CDR3 region: CAISEGGLNTEAFF. The CDR3 DNA follows: TGTGCCATCAGTGAAGGGGGACTGAACACTGAAGCTTTCTTT.

The rearrangement joins TRBV5-1 to TRBJ1-3, with D maybe TRBD1 (5 bases). The CDR3 length is 16 residues. The germline V gene encodes CDR1 SGHRS and CDR2 YFSETQ. V lost 1 base to trimming and J lost 2 bases, with 13 bases between them. CDR3 residues: CASSLSAGYTGNTIYF. The CDR3 DNA follows: TGCGCCAGCAGCTTGTCGGCAGGGTATACTGGAAACACCATATATTTT.

This sequence joins TRBV11-2 and TRBJ1-5; weak D call: TRBD1 (5 bases). CDR3 length equals 15 residues. The germline CDR1 and CDR2 sequences are SGHAT and FQNNGV. V lost 2 bases to trimming and J lost 2 bases, with 10 bases between them. CDR3: CASSLQRGGNQPQHF. In DNA form, the CDR3 reads TGTGCCAGCAGCTTACAAAGGGGTGGCAATCAGCCCCAGCATTTT.

This sequence joins TRBV6-4 and TRBJ2-3; D possibly corresponds to TRBD2 (6 bases). V was shortened by 4 bases and J by 6 bases, with 11 bases between the two germline ends. This CDR3 contains 13 residues. Germline loops: CDR1 MRHNA, CDR2 SNTAGT. CDR3 coding DNA: TGTGCCAGCAGTGCCCAGAGCGGGGATACGCAGTATTTT. This codes for CASSAQSGDTQYF.

The count of this clone is one. The chain couples TRBV19 to TRBJ2-6; 11 nucleotides agree with TRBD1. Looked up from germline, CDR1 is LNHDA and CDR2 is SQIVND (reference sequence). V gave up 4 bases and J gave up 0 bases; unmatched junction bases: 2. There are 17 residues in the CDR3. The CDR3 loop is CASSSGQGASGANVLTF. In nucleotides, the CDR3 is TGTGCCAGTAGTAGCGGACAGGGGGCCTCTGGGGCCAACGTCCTGACTTTC.